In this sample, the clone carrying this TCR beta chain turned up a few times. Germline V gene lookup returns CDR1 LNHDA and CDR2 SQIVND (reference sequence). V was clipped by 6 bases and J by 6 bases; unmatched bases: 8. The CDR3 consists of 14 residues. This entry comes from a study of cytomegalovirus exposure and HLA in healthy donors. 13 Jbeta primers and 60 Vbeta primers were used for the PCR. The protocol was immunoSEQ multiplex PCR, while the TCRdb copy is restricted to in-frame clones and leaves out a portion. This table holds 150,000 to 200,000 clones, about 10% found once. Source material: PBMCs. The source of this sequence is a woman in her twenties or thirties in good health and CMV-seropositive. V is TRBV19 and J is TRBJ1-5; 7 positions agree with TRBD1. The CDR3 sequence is CASREVGGPQPQHF. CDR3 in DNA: TGTGCCAGTAGGGAAGTAGGGGGCCCTCAGCCCCAGCATTTT.